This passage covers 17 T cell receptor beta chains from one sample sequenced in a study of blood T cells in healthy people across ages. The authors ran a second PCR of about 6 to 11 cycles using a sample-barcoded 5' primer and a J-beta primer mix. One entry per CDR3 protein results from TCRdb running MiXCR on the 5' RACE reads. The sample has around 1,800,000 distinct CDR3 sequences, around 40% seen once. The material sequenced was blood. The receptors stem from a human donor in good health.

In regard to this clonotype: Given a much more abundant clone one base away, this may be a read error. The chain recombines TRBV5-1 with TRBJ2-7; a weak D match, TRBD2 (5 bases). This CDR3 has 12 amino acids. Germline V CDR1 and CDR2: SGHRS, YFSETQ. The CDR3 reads CASNLETGGQYF. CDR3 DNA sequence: TGCGCCAGCAACTTGGAGACCGGAGGACAGTACTTC.

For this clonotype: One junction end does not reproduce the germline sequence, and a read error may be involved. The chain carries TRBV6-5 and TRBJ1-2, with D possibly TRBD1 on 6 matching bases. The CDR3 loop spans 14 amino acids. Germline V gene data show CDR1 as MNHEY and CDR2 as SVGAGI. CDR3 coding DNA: TGTGCCAGCAGTCGGCACGCAAACAGGGTTGGCTACACTTTC. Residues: CASSRHANRVGYTF.

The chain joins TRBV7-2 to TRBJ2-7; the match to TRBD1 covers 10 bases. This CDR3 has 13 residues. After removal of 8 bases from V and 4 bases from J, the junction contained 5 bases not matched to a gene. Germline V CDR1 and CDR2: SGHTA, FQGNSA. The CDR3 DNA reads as TGTGCCAGCGCACGGGACAGGGGTTACGAGCAGTACTTC. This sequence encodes CASARDRGYEQYF.

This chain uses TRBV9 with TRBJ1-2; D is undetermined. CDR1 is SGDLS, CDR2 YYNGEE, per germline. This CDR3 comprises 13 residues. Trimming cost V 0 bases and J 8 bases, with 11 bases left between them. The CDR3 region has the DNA TGTGCCAGCAGCGTAGGTGGAGGGAAAGGCTACACCTTC. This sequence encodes CASSVGGGKGYTF.

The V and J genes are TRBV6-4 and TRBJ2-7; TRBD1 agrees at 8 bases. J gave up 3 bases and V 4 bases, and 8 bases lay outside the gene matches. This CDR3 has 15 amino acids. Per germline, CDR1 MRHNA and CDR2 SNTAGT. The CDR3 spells CASSVGTGYIYEQYF. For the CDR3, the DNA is TGTGCCAGCAGTGTCGGGACAGGATATATCTACGAGCAGTACTTC.

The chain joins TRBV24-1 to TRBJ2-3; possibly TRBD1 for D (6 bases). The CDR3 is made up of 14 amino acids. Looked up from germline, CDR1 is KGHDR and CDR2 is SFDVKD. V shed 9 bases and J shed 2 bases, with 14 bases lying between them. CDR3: CATSGTGTTDTQYF. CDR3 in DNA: TGTGCCACCTCGGGAACAGGGACCACAGATACGCAGTATTTT.

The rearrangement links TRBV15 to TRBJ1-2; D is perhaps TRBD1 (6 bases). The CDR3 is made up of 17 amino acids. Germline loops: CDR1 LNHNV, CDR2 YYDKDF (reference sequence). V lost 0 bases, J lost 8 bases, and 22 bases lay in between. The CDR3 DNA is TGTGCCACCAGCAGAGATCCAGGGATTAGACAGGCTAACGGCTACACCTTC. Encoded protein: CATSRDPGIRQANGYTF.

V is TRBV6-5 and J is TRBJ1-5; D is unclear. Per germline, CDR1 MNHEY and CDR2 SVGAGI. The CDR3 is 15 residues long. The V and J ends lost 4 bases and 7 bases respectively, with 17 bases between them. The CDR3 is CASSLIGPVGQPQHF. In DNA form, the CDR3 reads TGTGCCAGCAGTTTAATCGGGCCGGTCGGGCAGCCCCAGCATTTT.

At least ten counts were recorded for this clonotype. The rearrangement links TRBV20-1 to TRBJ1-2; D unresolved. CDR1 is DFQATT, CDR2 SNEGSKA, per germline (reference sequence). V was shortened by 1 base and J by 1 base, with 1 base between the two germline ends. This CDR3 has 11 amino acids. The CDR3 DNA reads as TGCAGTGCTAGAGTTAACTATGGCTACACCTTC. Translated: CSARVNYGYTF.

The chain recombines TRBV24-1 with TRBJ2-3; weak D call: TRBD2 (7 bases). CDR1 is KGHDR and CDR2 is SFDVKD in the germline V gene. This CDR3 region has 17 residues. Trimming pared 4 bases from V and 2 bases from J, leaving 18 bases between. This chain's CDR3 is CATSDPTGGSATDTQYF. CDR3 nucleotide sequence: TGTGCCACCAGTGACCCAACGGGGGGCAGCGCCACAGATACGCAGTATTTT.

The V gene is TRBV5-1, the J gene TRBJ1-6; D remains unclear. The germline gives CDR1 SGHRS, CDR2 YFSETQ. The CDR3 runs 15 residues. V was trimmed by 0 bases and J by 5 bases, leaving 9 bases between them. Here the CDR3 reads CASSLDGIDNSPLHF. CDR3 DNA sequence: TGCGCCAGCAGCTTGGACGGGATAGATAATTCACCCCTCCACTTT.

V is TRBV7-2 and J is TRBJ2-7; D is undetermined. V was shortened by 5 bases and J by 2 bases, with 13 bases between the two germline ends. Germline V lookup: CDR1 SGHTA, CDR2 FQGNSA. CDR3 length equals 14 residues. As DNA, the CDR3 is TGTGCCAGCAGCCGGAGAAGTCCAACCTACGAGCAGTACTTC. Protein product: CASSRRSPTYEQYF.

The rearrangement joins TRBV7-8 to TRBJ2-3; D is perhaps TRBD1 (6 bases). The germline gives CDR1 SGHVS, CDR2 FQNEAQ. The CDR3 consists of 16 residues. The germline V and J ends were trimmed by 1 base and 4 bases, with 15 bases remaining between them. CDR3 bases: TGTGCCAGCAGCTTAGGACAGGCCTACGAGTCAGATACGCAGTATTTT. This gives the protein CASSLGQAYESDTQYF.

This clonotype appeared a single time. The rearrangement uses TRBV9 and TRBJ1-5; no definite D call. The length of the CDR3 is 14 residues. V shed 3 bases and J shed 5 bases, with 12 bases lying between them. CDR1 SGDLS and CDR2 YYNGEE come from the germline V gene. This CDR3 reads CASSGDEGYQPQHF. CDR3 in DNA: TGTGCCAGCAGCGGAGACGAGGGCTATCAGCCCCAGCATTTT.

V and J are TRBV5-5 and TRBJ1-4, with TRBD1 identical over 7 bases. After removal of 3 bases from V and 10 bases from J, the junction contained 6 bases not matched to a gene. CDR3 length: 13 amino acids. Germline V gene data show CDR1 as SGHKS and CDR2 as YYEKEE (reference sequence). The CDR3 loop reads CASSSTSGGKLFF. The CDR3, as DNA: TGTGCCAGCAGCTCGACGTCAGGGGGAAAACTGTTTTTT. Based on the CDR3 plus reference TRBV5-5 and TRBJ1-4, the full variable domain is DAGVTQSPTHLIKTRGQQVTLRCSPISGHKSVSWYQQVLGQGPQFIFQYYEKEERGRGNFPDRFSARQFPNYSSELNVNALLLGDSALYLCASSSTSGGKLFFGSGTQLSVL.

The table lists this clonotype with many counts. The CDR3 region has the DNA TGTGCCAGCAGCTTAGGAGGGGCAGTCCAAGAGACCCAGTACTTC. Residues: CASSLGGAVQETQYF. The chain couples TRBV7-7 to TRBJ2-5; D assignment may be TRBD1 or TRBD2 (5 bases each). V lost 1 base and J lost 1, with 10 bases in between. CDR3 length equals 15 residues. CDR1 and CDR2 (germline): SSHAT, FNYEAQ (reference sequence).

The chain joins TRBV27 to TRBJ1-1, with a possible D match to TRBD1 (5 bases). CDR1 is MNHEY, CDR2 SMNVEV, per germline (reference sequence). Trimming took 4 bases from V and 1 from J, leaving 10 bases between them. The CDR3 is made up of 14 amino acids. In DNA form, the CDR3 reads TGTGCCAGCAGTTGGCGGGGGACGAACACTGAAGCTTTCTTT. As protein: CASSWRGTNTEAFF.